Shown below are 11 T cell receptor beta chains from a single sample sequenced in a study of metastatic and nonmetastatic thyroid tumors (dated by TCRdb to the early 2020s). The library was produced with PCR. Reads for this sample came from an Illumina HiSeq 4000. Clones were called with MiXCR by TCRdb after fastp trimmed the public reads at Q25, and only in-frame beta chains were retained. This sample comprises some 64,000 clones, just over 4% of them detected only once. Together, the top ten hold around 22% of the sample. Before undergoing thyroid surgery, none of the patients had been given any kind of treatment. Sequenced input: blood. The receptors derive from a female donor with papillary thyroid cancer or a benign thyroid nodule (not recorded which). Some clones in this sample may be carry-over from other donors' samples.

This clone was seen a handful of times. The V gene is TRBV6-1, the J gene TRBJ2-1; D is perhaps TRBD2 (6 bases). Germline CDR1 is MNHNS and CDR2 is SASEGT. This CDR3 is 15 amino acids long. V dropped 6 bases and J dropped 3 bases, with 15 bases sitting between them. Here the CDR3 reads CASSLGSVVYNEQFF. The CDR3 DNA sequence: TGTGCCAGCAGCCTCGGGAGCGTCGTCTACAATGAGCAGTTCTTC.

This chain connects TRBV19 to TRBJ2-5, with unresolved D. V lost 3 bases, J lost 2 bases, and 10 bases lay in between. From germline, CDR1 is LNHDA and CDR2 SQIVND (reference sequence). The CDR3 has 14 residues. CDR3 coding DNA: TGTGCCAGTAGTATTAAAGCGAATCAAGAGACCCAGTACTTC. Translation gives CASSIKANQETQYF.

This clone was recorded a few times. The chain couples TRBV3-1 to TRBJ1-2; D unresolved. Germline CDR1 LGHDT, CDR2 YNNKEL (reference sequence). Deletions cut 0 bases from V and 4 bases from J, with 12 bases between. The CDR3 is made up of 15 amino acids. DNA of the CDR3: TGTGCCAGCAGCCAAGAATCTCGCAGCGGCTATGGCTACACCTTC. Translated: CASSQESRSGYGYTF.

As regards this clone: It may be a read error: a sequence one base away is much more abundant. The chain's CDR3 is CATSGQGITSTDTQYF. DNA for the CDR3: TGTGCCACCAGCGGGCAGGGGATTACTAGCACAGATACGCAGTATTTT. The chain employs TRBV15 and TRBJ2-3; weak D call: TRBD1 (6 bases). Germline V lookup: CDR1 LNHNV, CDR2 YYDKDF (reference sequence). The CDR3 is made up of 16 amino acids. V lost 5 bases and J 0 bases, leaving 15 bases between the germline ends.

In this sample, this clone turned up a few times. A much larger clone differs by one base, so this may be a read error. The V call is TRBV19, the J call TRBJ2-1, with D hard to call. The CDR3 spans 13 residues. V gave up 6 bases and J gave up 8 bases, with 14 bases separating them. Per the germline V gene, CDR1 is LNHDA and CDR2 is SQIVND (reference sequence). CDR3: CASSGGRVYEQFF. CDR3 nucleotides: TGTGCCAGTAGCGGCGGTAGGGTGTATGAGCAGTTCTTC.

CDR3 loop: CASIPRRGQDTQYF. CDR3 sequence (DNA): TGCGCCAGCATCCCTCGCCGTGGGCAAGATACGCAGTATTTT. The chain recombines TRBV5-1 with TRBJ2-3; D not resolved. Deletions cut 6 bases from V and 5 bases from J, with 16 bases between. CDR3 length: 14 amino acids. CDR1 SGHRS and CDR2 YFSETQ come from the germline V gene.

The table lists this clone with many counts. CDR3 protein: CASSLDPTTAGTGELFF. In nucleotides, the CDR3 is TGTGCCAGCAGTTTGGATCCCACGACGGCCGGCACCGGGGAGCTGTTTTTT. The genes are TRBV12-3 or TRBV12-4 and TRBJ2-2; D is unresolved. This CDR3 contains 17 residues. The V end was cut by 3 bases, the J end by 4 bases, with 18 bases between.

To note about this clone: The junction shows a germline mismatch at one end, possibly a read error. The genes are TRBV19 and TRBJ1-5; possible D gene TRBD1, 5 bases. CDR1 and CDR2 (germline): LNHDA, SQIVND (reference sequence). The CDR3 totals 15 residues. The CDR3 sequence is CASSYGAWGNQSQHF. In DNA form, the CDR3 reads TGTGCCAGTAGTTACGGGGCTTGGGGGAATCAGTCCCAGCATTTT.

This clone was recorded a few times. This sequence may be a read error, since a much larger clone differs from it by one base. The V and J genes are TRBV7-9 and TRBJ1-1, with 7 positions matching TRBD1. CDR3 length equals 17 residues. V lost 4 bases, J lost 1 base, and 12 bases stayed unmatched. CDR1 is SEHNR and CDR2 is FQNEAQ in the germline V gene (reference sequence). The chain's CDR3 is CASSSLPGQWTNTEAFF. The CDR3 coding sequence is TGTGCCAGCAGCTCTCTACCGGGACAGTGGACGAACACTGAAGCTTTCTTT.

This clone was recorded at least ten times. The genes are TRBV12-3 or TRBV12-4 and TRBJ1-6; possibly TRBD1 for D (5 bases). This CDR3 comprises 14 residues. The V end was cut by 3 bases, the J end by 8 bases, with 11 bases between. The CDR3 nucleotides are TGTGCCAGCAGTTTTGACGGAGGGGATTCACCCCTCCACTTT. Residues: CASSFDGGDSPLHF.

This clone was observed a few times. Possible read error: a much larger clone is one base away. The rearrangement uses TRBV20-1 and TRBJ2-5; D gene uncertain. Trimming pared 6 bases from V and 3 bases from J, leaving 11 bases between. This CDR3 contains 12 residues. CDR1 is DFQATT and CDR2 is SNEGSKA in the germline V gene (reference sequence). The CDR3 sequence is CSARNVKETQYF. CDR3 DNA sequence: TGCAGTGCGCGGAACGTCAAAGAGACCCAGTACTTC.